This T cell receptor beta chain derives from a study of T cells in localized non-small cell lung cancer. From germline, CDR1 is SGHRS and CDR2 YFSETQ. V was cut by 4 bases and J by 7 bases, with 15 bases left in between. The length of the CDR3 is 14 residues. Profiled with immunoSEQ multiplex PCR; TCRdb holds only in-frame clones, not every one. The sample lists 45,000 to 60,000 clones; around four fifths were seen once. General study points: Uninvolved adjacent lung had higher T cell clonality than tumor and all other tissues. Paired adjacent lung recovered a median approximately 57 of the top 100 tumor clones. Sequencing involved a lone tumor region, leaving heterogeneity possible.

This clone was seen a few times. Its matching antigen is unknown. This rearrangement joins TRBV5-1 to TRBJ1-5; D remains unclear. This clonotype originated in a female donor of 60 years or more with stage II squamous cell lung carcinoma. The sample was peripheral blood, taken before any cancer treatment. CDR3 amino acids: CASSRDGYPQPQHF. CDR3 DNA sequence: TGCGCCAGCAGCCGCGATGGTTACCCCCAGCCCCAGCATTTT.